The T cell receptor beta chain described here comes from a study of shared clonotypes between healthy human individuals (dated by TCRdb to between 2020 and 2021). For context, the study as a whole: Three men and a couple of women, aged 18 to 49 years, made up the cohort. Per donor, leukapheresis produced somewhere between about 0.94 and 10 billion PBMCs. To estimate repertoire size and how much clonotypes are shared between individuals, the study performed deep sequencing of blood TCR repertoires from five healthy adults. Libraries were prepared and TCR repertoires were sequenced by different laboratories using diverse techniques, in order to increase sequencing depth and limit assay-specific biases. Broader findings and caveats from the paper: Because the study included a small number of donors, the genetic and exposure-history diversity represented was limited. Pairwise subsampling led to the expectation that sequencing depth would affect the degree of clonotype sharing among donors. Sampling was restricted to blood, and TCR repertoires in tissue are likely to differ from TCR repertoires in blood.

Remarks on this clone: It lacks a known antigen. Base qualities are not provided; no much larger clone lies one nucleotide away.

The donors were healthy, HIV-negative adults who had no recently reported acute infections or vaccinations. All donors were Caucasian adults living in Nashville, Tennessee, USA. In the unsorted samples, roughly 90 million PBMCs were counted, and genomic DNA was extracted using the QIAamp DNA Blood Mini kit. Blood was collected by leukapheresis, and PBMCs were isolated by Ficoll-Histopaque density gradient centrifugation and then cryopreserved in liquid nitrogen vapor phase. V gives up 3 bases and J gives up 6 bases, and the segment between their germline ends measures 13 bases. From its cysteine to its phenylalanine, the CDR3 spans 14 amino acids. The only DNA kept is the CDR3, 42 bases in frame from the first base. CDR1 and CDR2, looked up from the germline V gene, are MRHNA and SNTAGT. Using the deep immunoSEQ assay, multiplex PCR amplified TCR CDR3 regions from genomic DNA. For each cell subset, the extracted genomic DNA was distributed evenly across all wells of several immunoSEQ 96-well plates, and each plate served as one replicate. For unsorted PBMC, around 0.3 ug genomic DNA, equal to 32,000 or so T cell genomes, was loaded into each replicate PCR. Ten immunoSEQ deep assay plates were used to sequence the unsorted PBMC genomic DNA. Purified libraries were quantified with a Qubit 3.0 fluorometer, sized on a Bioanalyzer 2100, and re-quantified with the KAPA Library Quantification kit. A separate single-read 150-cycle Illumina NextSeq 550 flow cell was used to sequence each immunoSEQ 96-well plate. On the study's bioinformatics: The immunoSEQ output contained only junctional sequences without quality scores, so filtering could not match that applied to full-length reads. Sequences were annotated with PyIR, a Python wrapper for IgBLAST v1.9, using IMGT germline references to assign V/J genes and CDR3. Reads with weak V/J assignments (E-value above 1e-6), missing CDR3, stop codons, out-of-frame junctions, or ambiguous translated residues were removed. V3J clonotypes were defined as sequences sharing an identical inferred V gene, J gene, and CDR3 amino acid sequence. The percentage overlap between two repertoires was calculated by dividing the number of shared unique clonotypes by the size of the smaller repertoire. Repertoire richness was assessed with RTK rarefaction, the Chao1 estimator, and Recon v2.1 estimates of unobserved clonotypes. Not all clones reach the TCRdb copy of this immuneACCESS table, which keeps in-frame sequences only. Checked studies attribute under half of the gap to unresolved V genes and leave the rest unexplained. V and J calls and clone size follow that table, whereas D and trimming were derived from the DNA. The sample includes approximately 500,000 clones, with approximately 81% observed a single time. The ten largest account for roughly 12% of the sample.

Sequenced: PBMCs. The sequence was collected from a woman aged 40 to 50 in good health. Some clones in this sample may be carry-over from other donors' samples. The chain joins TRBV6-4 to TRBJ2-3; TRBD1 could be the D gene, as 5 bases match. The nucleotides are TGTGCCAGCAGTGAGGCAGGGCCTTCGGATACGCAGTATTTT. Its amino acids are CASSEAGPSDTQYF.